The source of this T cell receptor (beta chain) is a study of OX40 agonist ivuxolimab in advanced cancers. The V end lost 5 bases, the J end lost 3 bases, and 16 bases lay between the germline ends. This CDR3 region has 15 residues. CDR1 and CDR2 (germline): MNHNS, SASEGT. Profiling relied on immunoSEQ multiplex PCR, and the TCRdb table lists in-frame clones only, not all of them. The sample holds 90,000 to 95,000 clones, approximately 89% seen once. The V call is TRBV6-1, the J call TRBJ1-1, with D uncertain. The sample here was CD4+ or CD8+ T cells sorted from blood, taken in a trial of the OX40 agonist ivuxolimab. The TCR originated in an adult with an advanced solid tumor such as melanoma, head and neck, liver or kidney cancer. CDR3 protein: CASSSWAPWDTEAFF. CDR3 coding DNA: TGTGCCAGCAGTTCATGGGCCCCTTGGGACACTGAAGCTTTCTTT.